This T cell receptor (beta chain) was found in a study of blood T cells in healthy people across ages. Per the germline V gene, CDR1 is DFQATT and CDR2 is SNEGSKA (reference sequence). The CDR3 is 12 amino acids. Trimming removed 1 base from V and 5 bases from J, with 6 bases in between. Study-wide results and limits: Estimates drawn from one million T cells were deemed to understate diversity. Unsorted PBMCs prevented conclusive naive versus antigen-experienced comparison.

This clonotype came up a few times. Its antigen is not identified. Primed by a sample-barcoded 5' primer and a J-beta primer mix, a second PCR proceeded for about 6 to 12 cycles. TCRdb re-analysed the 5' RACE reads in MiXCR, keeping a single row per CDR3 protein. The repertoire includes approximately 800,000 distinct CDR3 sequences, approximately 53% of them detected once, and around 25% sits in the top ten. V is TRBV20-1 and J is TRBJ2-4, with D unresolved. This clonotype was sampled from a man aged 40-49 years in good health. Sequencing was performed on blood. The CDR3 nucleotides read TGCAGTGCTAGAGTTACCGAAAACATTCAGTACTTC. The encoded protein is CSARVTENIQYF.